These 17 T cell receptor beta chains came from one sample sequenced in a study of human T cells and chemical hapten exposure. Using its own MiXCR run on the RACE reads, TCRdb lists one record per CDR3 protein. The table includes around 65,000 distinct CDR3 sequences, around 6.1% detected once. Time point specified: healthy volunteer bleed at 6 weeks. Total RNA was extracted from unfractionated whole blood. Material for sequencing was whole blood. Receptor source: a female donor in good health. Some clones in this sample may be carry-over from other donors' samples.

This clonotype was counted at least ten times. The J gene is TRBJ1-4, the V gene TRBV7-9; tentative D call: TRBD1 (6 bases). Per the germline V gene, CDR1 is SEHNR and CDR2 is FQNEAQ (reference sequence). Trimming stripped 3 bases from V and 4 bases from J, with 12 bases between. The CDR3 runs 15 residues. The CDR3 coding sequence is TGTGCCAGCAGCTTGTTAACAGGGAGTAATGAAAAACTGTTTTTT. It translates to CASSLLTGSNEKLFF.

This clonotype was seen a handful of times. The V gene is TRBV6-5, the J gene TRBJ2-7; a possible D gene is TRBD1 (5 bases). Germline V gene lookup returns CDR1 MNHEY and CDR2 SVGAGI. Trimming stripped 0 bases from V and 5 bases from J, with 14 bases between. The CDR3 runs to 15 residues. Here the CDR3 reads CASSYSGKGNDEQYF. The CDR3 coding sequence is TGTGCCAGCAGTTACTCGGGGAAGGGGAACGACGAGCAGTACTTC.

This clonotype occurred many times. The V gene is TRBV29-1, the J gene TRBJ1-2, with D perhaps matching TRBD1 (5 bases). The CDR3 is 13 amino acids. V dropped 3 bases and J dropped 2 bases, with 10 bases sitting between them. Germline-derived CDR1 and CDR2 are SQVTM and ANQGSEA. The CDR3 nucleotides are TGCAGCGTTGATATGGGGGGAAACTATGGCTACACCTTC. Translation gives CSVDMGGNYGYTF.

This clonotype was detected many times. The chain links TRBV29-1 to TRBJ2-1, with 10 bases aligning to TRBD2. The germline V gene encodes CDR1 SQVTM and CDR2 ANQGSEA. This CDR3 region has 13 residues. V gave up 6 bases and J gave up 9 bases; unmatched junction bases: 8. The CDR3 reads CSVLAGVRSEQFF. CDR3 DNA sequence: TGCAGCGTCCTAGCGGGAGTAAGATCTGAGCAGTTCTTC.

V usage is TRBV6-2 or TRBV6-3 and J usage is TRBJ2-1; 7 positions agree with TRBD2. The CDR3 length is 15 residues. V trimming: 7 bases; J trimming: 3 bases; junction bases outside the gene matches: 9. From germline, CDR1 is MNHEY and CDR2 SVGEGT. In DNA, the CDR3 is TGTGCCAGCACTATAGGGAGGGCCAACTACAATGAGCAGTTCTTC. It yields the protein CASTIGRANYNEQFF.

This sequence joins TRBV27 and TRBJ2-7, with 12 bases lining up with TRBD1. This CDR3 has 17 residues. V lost 0 bases, J lost 7 bases, and 10 bases stayed unmatched. CDR1 and CDR2 (germline): MNHEY, SMNVEV (reference sequence). In DNA form, the CDR3 reads TGTGCCAGCAGTTTATCGGGAGCGGGACAGGGGGCGCTTGAGCAGTACTTC. Translation: CASSLSGAGQGALEQYF.

V and J are TRBV6-1 and TRBJ1-5; no firm D call. The CDR3 is made up of 16 amino acids. The V end was cut by 4 bases, the J end by 2 bases, with 15 bases between. Germline V gene sequence: CDR1 MNHNS, CDR2 SASEGT. As DNA, the CDR3 is TGTGCCAGCAGTGTTATGGGGATTGGGGGCAATCAGCCCCAGCATTTT. It codes for CASSVMGIGGNQPQHF.

The chain has TRBV12-3 or TRBV12-4 and TRBJ1-2, with 7 bases lining up with TRBD1. J was trimmed by 0 bases and V by 3 bases; bases with no gene match: 1. This CDR3 is built from 14 residues. CDR3 coding DNA: TGTGCCAGCAGTTTCGGACAGGCTAACTATGGCTACACCTTC. Translating gives CASSFGQANYGYTF.

This clonotype turned up a few times. V usage is TRBV19 and J usage is TRBJ2-6; the D gene is possibly TRBD2 (5 bases). Germline CDR1 and CDR2: LNHDA and SQIVND (reference sequence). With 3 bases removed from V and 3 bases from J, the gap between germline ends came to 6 bases. The CDR3 is 14 amino acids. Written as DNA, the CDR3 is TGTGCCAGTAGTATCGGAGGTGGGGCCAACGTCCTGACTTTC. Translating gives CASSIGGGANVLTF.

The chain employs TRBV30 and TRBJ2-2; no clear D. Between the trimmed V and J ends, which lost 1 base and 11 bases, there was a span of 8 bases. In germline, CDR1 is GTSNPN, CDR2 SVGIG (reference sequence). The length of the CDR3 is 11 residues. CDR3 residues: CAWSAPLELFF. CDR3 coding DNA: TGTGCCTGGAGTGCCCCATTAGAGCTGTTTTTT.

As to this clonotype: This could be a read error, since a much larger clone is one nucleotide away. V gene TRBV7-8 combines with J gene TRBJ2-1; 9 positions agree with TRBD1. Looked up from germline, CDR1 is SGHVS and CDR2 is FQNEAQ. This CDR3 is built from 15 residues. CDR3 coding DNA: TGTGCCAGCAGCTTAGGCGACAGGGGGGGCAATGGGCAGTTCTTC. Translation gives CASSLGDRGGNGQFF.

Of note for this clonotype: This may be a read error, as it is one base from a much larger clone. The chain recombines TRBV29-1 with TRBJ2-2; D may be TRBD2 (6 bases). V was shortened by 6 bases and J by 9 bases, with 14 bases between the two germline ends. The CDR3 has 12 amino acids. Germline CDR1 and CDR2: SQVTM and ANQGSEA. The CDR3 here is CSVLAGTRELFF. In DNA form, the CDR3 reads TGCAGCGTCCTTGCGGGGACCAGGGAGCTGTTTTTT.

This clonotype was seen a few times. J is TRBJ1-1 and V is TRBV6-1; the match to TRBD1 covers 7 bases. This CDR3 region has 13 residues. Germline V gene data show CDR1 as MNHNS and CDR2 as SASEGT. V dropped 5 bases and J dropped 8; count of bases not matched to a gene: 8. CDR3 DNA: TGTGCCAGCAGTCGCACCGGGACAGTCGAAGCTTTCTTT. It is translated as CASSRTGTVEAFF.

This clonotype was detected a few times. This chain connects TRBV2 to TRBJ2-3, with 10 nucleotides matching TRBD2. The J segment lost 5 bases and the V segment lost 6 bases, leaving 17 bases of the junction unmatched. The CDR3 runs to 18 residues. Per the germline V gene, CDR1 is SNHLY and CDR2 is FYNNEI. CDR3 nucleotides: TGTGCCAGCAGGTTTCGAAAGCGTCTAGCGGGAGAGGTAGATACGCAGTATTTT. It codes for CASRFRKRLAGEVDTQYF.

In this sample, this clonotype turned up a few times. V is TRBV9 and J is TRBJ2-7; D might be TRBD2 (5 bases). Germline values: CDR1 SGDLS, CDR2 YYNGEE. Trimming stripped 0 bases from V and 6 bases from J, with 19 bases between. CDR3 size: 16 residues. CDR3 residues: CASSVGGGQVGSEQYF. CDR3 bases: TGTGCCAGCAGCGTAGGAGGCGGGCAGGTCGGATCCGAGCAGTACTTC. The full variable domain, completed using reference TRBV9 and TRBJ2-7, is DSGVTQTPKHLITATGQRVTLRCSPRSGDLSVYWYQQSLDQGLQFLIQYYNGEERAKGNILERFSAQQFPDLHSELNLSSLELGDSALYFCASSVGGGQVGSEQYFGPGTRLTVT.

At least ten counts were recorded for this clonotype. The chain carries TRBV4-3 and TRBJ2-6; the match to TRBD1 covers 7 bases. CDR1 LGHNA and CDR2 YSLEER come from the germline V gene. Trimming took 4 bases from V and 0 from J; bases not matched to a gene: 6. CDR3 length: 17 amino acids. This CDR3 reads CASSPGDSSSGANVLTF. As DNA, the CDR3 is TGCGCCAGCAGCCCAGGGGACAGTAGCTCTGGGGCCAACGTCCTGACTTTC.

The V gene is TRBV7-9, the J gene TRBJ1-2; tentatively, D is TRBD1 (6 bases). This CDR3 spans 13 amino acids. In germline, CDR1 is SEHNR, CDR2 FQNEAQ (reference sequence). Trimming took 4 bases from V and 8 from J, leaving 14 bases between them. The chain's CDR3 is CASSSGGGQGYTF. The CDR3 region has the DNA TGTGCCAGCAGCTCGGGGGGGGGACAAGGCTACACCTTC.